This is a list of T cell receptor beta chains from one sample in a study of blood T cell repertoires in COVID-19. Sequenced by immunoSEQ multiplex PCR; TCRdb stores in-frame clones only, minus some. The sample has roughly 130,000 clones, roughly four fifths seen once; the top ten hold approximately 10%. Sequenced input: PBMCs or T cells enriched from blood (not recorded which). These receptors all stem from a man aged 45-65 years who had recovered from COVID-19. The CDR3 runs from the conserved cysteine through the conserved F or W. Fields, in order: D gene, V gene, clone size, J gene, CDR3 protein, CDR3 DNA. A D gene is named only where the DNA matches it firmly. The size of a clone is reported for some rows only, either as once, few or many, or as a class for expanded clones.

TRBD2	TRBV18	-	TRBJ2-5	CASSRVTSSGETQYF	TGTGCCAGCTCACGCGTGACTAGCTCGGGCGAGACCCAGTACTTC
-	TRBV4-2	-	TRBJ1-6	CASSQDPQVLNSPLHF	TGTGCCAGCAGCCAAGATCCGCAGGTTCTTAATTCACCCCTCCACTTT
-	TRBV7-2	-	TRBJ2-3	CASSGSAARTDTQYF	TGTGCCAGCAGCGGTAGCGCCGCCCGCACAGATACGCAGTATTTT
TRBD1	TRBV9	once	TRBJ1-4	CASSSQGNELFF	TGTGCCAGCAGCTCACAGGGGAATGAACTGTTTTTT
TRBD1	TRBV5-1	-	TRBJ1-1	CASETGGANTEAFF	TGCGCCAGCGAGACAGGGGGCGCGAACACTGAAGCTTTCTTT
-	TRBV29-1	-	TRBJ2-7	CSVARTGVEQYF	TGCAGCGTTGCCAGAACCGGGGTCGAGCAGTACTTC
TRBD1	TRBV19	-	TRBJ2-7	CASSSGQGYEQYF	TGTGCCAGTAGTTCGGGACAGGGATACGAGCAGTACTTC
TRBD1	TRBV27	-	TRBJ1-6	CASSLLGGESPLHF	TGTGCCAGCAGTTTATTAGGGGGCGAATCACCCCTCCACTTT
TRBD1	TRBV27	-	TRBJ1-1	CASSPGTGETFF	TGTGCCAGCAGTCCGGGGACAGGGGAAACTTTCTTT
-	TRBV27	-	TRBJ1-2	CASSLSSGFGYGYTF	TGTGCCAGCAGTTTATCGTCCGGGTTCGGCTATGGCTACACCTTC
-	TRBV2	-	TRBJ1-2	CASSVDTNYGYTF	TGTGCCAGCAGTGTGGACACTAACTATGGCTACACCTTC
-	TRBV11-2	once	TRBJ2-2	CASSLVRGGTGELFF	TGTGCCAGCAGCTTGGTTCGGGGTGGCACCGGGGAGCTGTTTTTT
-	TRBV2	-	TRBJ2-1	CASKRDSYNEQFF	TGTGCCAGCAAGCGTGACAGCTACAATGAGCAGTTCTTC
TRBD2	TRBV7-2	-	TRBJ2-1	CASSLTAGGTSSYNEQFF	TGTGCCAGCAGCCTAACAGCGGGGGGAACTAGCTCCTACAATGAGCAGTTCTTC
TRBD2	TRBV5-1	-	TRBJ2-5	CASSLQRGPQETQYF	TGCGCCAGCAGCTTGCAGCGGGGGCCCCAAGAGACCCAGTACTTC
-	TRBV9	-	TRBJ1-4	CASSVVVDGPTNEKLFF	TGTGCCAGCAGCGTAGTTGTCGATGGGCCAACTAATGAAAAACTGTTTTTT
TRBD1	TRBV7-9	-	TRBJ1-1	CASSRRRDRGNTEAFF	TGTGCCAGCAGCAGGAGAAGGGACAGGGGGAACACTGAAGCTTTCTTT
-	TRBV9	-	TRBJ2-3	CASSARTVFTDTQYF	TGTGCCAGCAGCGCCCGCACAGTTTTCACAGATACGCAGTATTTT
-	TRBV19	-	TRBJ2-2	CASSIVVAGELFF	TGTGCCAGTAGTATAGTCGTCGCCGGGGAGCTGTTTTTT
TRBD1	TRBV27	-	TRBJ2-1	CASSVGTGNNEQFF	TGTGCCAGCAGTGTCGGGACAGGTAACAATGAGCAGTTCTTC
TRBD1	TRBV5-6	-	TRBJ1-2	CASSPVIGGSYGYTF	TGTGCCAGCAGCCCTGTGATAGGGGGCTCCTATGGCTACACCTTC
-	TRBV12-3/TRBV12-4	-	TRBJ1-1	CASSFQGSTEAFF	TGTGCCAGCAGTTTCCAGGGTTCCACTGAAGCTTTCTTT
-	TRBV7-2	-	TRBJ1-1	CASSAPLLAGTEAFF	TGTGCCAGCAGCGCACCCCTCCTTGCCGGCACTGAAGCTTTCTTT
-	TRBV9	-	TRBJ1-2	CASSVGVQGNYGYTF	TGTGCCAGCAGCGTAGGGGTACAGGGTAACTATGGCTACACCTTC
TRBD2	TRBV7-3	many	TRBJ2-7	CASSPAGGSYEQYF	TGTGCCAGCAGCCCGGCGGGGGGCTCCTACGAGCAGTACTTC
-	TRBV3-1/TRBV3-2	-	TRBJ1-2	CASKPGRIRYGYTF	TGTGCCAGCAAGCCGGGGAGGATAAGGTATGGCTACACCTTC
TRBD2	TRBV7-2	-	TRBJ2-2	CASSVLAGGPPGELFF	TGTGCCAGCAGCGTACTAGCGGGGGGGCCCCCCGGGGAGCTGTTTTTT
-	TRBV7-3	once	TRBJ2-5	CASSSGQQETQYF	TGTGCCAGCAGCTCCGGACAGCAAGAGACCCAGTACTTC
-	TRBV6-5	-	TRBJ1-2	CASSMEGRGYGYTF	TGTGCCAGCAGTATGGAGGGAAGGGGCTATGGCTACACCTTC
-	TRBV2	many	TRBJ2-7	CASSPNRRDSSYEQYF	TGTGCCAGCAGTCCTAACCGGAGGGACAGCTCCTACGAGCAGTACTTC
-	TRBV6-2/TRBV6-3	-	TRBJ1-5	CASSYLMASNQPQHF	TGTGCCAGCAGTTACCTGATGGCTAGCAATCAGCCCCAGCATTTT
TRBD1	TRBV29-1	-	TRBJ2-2	CSVEADRVGELFF	TGCAGCGTTGAAGCCGACAGGGTCGGGGAGCTGTTTTTT
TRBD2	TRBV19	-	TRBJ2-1	CASSIALRLAGLNEQFF	TGTGCCAGTAGTATAGCCCTCCGACTAGCGGGACTAAATGAGCAGTTCTTC
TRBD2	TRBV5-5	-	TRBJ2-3	CASSLSLAGGHSTDTQYF	TGTGCCAGCAGCTTGTCCCTAGCGGGGGGACACAGCACAGATACGCAGTATTTT
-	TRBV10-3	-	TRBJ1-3	CAITPTGGSGNTIYF	TGTGCCATCACTCCGACAGGCGGCTCGGGAAACACCATATATTTT
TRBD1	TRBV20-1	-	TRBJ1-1	CSASETGVRTEAFF	TGCAGTGCTAGTGAAACAGGGGTTAGGACTGAAGCTTTCTTT
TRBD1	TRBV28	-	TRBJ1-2	CASSSTDRAGGYTF	TGTGCCAGCAGTTCCACCGACAGGGCGGGTGGCTACACCTTC
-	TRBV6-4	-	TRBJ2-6	CASSHSSGANVLTF	TGTGCCAGCAGTCACAGCTCTGGGGCCAACGTCCTGACTTTC
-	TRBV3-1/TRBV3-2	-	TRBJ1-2	CASSQGANYGYTF	TGTGCCAGCAGCCAAGGAGCTAACTATGGCTACACCTTC
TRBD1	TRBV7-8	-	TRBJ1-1	CASRGQGQQNTEAFF	TGTGCCAGCAGGGGACAGGGCCAGCAAAACACTGAAGCTTTCTTT
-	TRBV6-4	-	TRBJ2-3	CASSDSFRQGSTDTQYF	TGTGCCAGCAGTGACTCTTTCCGGCAGGGGAGCACAGATACGCAGTATTTT
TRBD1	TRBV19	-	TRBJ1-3	CASSFLGQGDGNTIYF	TGTGCCAGTAGCTTTCTCGGACAGGGGGATGGAAACACCATATATTTT
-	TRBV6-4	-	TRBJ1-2	CASSDSLGLGGYTF	TGTGCCAGCAGTGACTCGCTGGGGCTTGGTGGCTACACCTTC
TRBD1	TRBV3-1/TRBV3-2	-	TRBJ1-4	CASSQGVVRRGREEKLFF	TGTGCCAGCAGCCAAGGAGTGGTGCGCAGGGGGCGCGAGGAAAAACTGTTTTTT
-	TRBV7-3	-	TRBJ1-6	CASSEQGDNSPLHF	TGTGCCAGCAGCGAACAGGGCGATAATTCACCCCTCCACTTT
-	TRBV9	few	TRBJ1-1	CASSFRSGTEAFF	TGTGCCAGCAGCTTCCGGTCGGGGACTGAAGCTTTCTTT
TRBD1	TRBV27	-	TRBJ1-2	CASSTRRDRVSYGYTF	TGTGCCAGCAGTACCCGGAGAGACAGGGTTAGCTATGGCTACACCTTC